This paragraph reports one T cell receptor beta chain. The antigen is undetermined. The sample originates from a study of cytomegalovirus exposure and HLA in healthy donors. Study as a whole: Most donors, about 82% of 398 genotyped, fell in the Caucasian-associated ancestry cluster. Study outcomes and limitations: The classifier was said to identify cytomegalovirus status with high specificity and sensitivity. Reports state that TCR beta sequences accurately predicted most subjects' HLA-A and HLA-B alleles.

Germline V gives CDR1 MGHRA, CDR2 YSYEKL. V was shortened by 1 base and J by 7 bases, with 13 bases between the two germline ends. This CDR3 comprises 14 residues. The PCR contained 60 Vbeta and 13 Jbeta primers. Some clones are missing from TCRdb's copy, which holds only in-frame ones; the method was immunoSEQ multiplex PCR. The data hold some 120,000 clones, with around 74% observed a single time. V usage is TRBV4-1 and J usage is TRBJ1-1; perhaps TRBD1 as D (5 bases). This TCR came from a woman aged 18-29 years in good health and CMV-seronegative. The specimen was PBMCs. The CDR3, as DNA: TGCGCCAGCAGCCAAGGACAGAACTCTGATGAAGCTTTCTTT. This encodes CASSQGQNSDEAFF.